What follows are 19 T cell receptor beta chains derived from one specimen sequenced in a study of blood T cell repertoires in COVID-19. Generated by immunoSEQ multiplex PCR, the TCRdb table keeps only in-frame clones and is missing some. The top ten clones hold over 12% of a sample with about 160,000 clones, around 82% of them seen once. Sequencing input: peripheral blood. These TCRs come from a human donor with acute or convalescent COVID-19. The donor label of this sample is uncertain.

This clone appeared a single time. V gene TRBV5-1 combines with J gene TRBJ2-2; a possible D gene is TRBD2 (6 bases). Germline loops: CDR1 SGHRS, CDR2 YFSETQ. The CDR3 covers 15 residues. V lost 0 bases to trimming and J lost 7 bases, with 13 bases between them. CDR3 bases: TGCGCCAGCAGCTTGGAGGGACTGAGGGGCGGGGAGCTGTTTTTT. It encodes CASSLEGLRGGELFF.

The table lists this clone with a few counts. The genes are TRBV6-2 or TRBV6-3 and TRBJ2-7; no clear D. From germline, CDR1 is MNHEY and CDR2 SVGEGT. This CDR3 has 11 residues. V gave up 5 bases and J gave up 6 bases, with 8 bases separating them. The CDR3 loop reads CASSRSSEQYF. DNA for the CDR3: TGTGCCAGCAGTCGAAGCTCCGAGCAGTACTTC.

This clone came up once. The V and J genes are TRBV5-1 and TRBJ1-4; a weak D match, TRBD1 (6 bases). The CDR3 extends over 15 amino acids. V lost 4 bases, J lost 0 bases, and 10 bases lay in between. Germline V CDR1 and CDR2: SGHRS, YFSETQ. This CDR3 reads CASSGEGATNEKLFF. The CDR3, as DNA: TGCGCCAGCAGCGGAGAGGGGGCAACTAATGAAAAACTGTTTTTT. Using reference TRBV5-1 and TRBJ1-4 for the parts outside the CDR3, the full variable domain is KAGVTQTPRYLIKTRGQQVTLSCSPISGHRSVSWYQQTPGQGLQFLFEYFSETQRNKGNFPGRFSGRQFSNSRSEMNVSTLELGDSALYLCASSGEGATNEKLFFGSGTQLSVL.

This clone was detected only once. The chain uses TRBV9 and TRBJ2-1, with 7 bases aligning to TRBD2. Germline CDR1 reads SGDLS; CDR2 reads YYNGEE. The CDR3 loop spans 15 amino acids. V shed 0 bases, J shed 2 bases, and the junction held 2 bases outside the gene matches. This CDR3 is CASSVASGPYNEQFF. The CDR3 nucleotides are TGTGCCAGCAGCGTAGCTAGCGGACCCTACAATGAGCAGTTCTTC.

CDR3 region: CASSSTGDSNQPQHF. Written as DNA, the CDR3 is TGTGCCAGCAGTTCGACAGGGGATAGCAATCAGCCCCAGCATTTT. This chain links TRBV2 with TRBJ1-5; 8 bases line up with TRBD1. The CDR3 contains 15 residues. Per the germline V gene, CDR1 is SNHLY and CDR2 is FYNNEI. The V segment lost 5 bases and the J segment 0 bases; nucleotides outside the gene matches: 3.

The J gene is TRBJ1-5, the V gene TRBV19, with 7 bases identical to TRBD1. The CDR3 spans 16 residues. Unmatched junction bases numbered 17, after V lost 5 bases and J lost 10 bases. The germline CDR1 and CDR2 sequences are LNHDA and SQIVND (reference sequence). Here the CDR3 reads CASSVPPQGRSAPQHF. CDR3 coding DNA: TGTGCCAGTAGTGTCCCCCCACAGGGGAGATCAGCCCCCCAGCATTTT.

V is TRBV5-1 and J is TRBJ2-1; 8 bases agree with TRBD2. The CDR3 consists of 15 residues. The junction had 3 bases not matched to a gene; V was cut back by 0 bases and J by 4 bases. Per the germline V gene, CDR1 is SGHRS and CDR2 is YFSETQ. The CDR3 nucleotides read TGCGCCAGCAGCTTGGCGGCGGGGGGATACAATGAGCAGTTCTTC. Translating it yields CASSLAAGGYNEQFF.

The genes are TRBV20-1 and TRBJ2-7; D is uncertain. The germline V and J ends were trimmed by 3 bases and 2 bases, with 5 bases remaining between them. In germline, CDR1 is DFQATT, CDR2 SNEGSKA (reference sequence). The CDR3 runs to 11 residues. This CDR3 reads CSASPAYEQYF. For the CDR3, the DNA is TGCAGTGCTAGCCCTGCCTACGAGCAGTACTTC.

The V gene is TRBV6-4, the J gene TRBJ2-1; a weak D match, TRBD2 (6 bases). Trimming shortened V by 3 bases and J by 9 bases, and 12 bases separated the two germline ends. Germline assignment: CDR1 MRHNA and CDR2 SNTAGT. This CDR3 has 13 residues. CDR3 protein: CASSEVGGTEQFF. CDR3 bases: TGTGCCAGCAGTGAAGTGGGGGGAACTGAGCAGTTCTTC.

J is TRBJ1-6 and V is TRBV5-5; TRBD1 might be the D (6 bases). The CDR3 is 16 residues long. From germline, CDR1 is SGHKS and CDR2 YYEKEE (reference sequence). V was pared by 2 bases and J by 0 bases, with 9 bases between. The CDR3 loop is CASSLRGGSYNSPLHF. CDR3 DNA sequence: TGTGCCAGCAGCTTAAGAGGGGGCTCCTATAATTCACCCCTCCACTTT.

The CDR3 spells CASSLGTGAGDTQYF. In DNA, the CDR3 is TGTGCCAGCAGCCTCGGAACAGGGGCCGGCGATACGCAGTATTTT. The chain employs TRBV5-4 and TRBJ2-3; 7 nucleotides align to TRBD1. Germline CDR1 SGHNT, CDR2 YYREEE (reference sequence). After removal of 4 bases from V and 6 bases from J, the junction contained 11 bases not matched to a gene. The CDR3 is 15 amino acids.

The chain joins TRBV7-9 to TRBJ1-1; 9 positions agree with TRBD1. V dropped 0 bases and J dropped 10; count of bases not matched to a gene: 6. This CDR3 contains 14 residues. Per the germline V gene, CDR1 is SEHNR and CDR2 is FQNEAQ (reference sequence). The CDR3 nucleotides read TGTGCCAGCAGCTTAGCGTTAACAGGGGGCGCAGCTTTCTTT. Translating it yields CASSLALTGGAAFF.

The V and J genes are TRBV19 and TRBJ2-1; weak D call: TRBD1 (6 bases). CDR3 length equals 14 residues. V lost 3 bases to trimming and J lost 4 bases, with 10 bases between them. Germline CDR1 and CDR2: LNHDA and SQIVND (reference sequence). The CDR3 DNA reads TGTGCCAGTAGTATCGGGACACATTACAATGAGCAGTTCTTC. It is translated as CASSIGTHYNEQFF.

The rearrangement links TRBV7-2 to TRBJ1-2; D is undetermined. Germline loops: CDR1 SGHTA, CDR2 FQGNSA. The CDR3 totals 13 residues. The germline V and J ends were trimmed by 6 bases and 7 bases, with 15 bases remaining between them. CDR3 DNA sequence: TGTGCCAGCAGTTGGGGTCAAGGGAGTGGCTACACCTTC. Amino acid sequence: CASSWGQGSGYTF.

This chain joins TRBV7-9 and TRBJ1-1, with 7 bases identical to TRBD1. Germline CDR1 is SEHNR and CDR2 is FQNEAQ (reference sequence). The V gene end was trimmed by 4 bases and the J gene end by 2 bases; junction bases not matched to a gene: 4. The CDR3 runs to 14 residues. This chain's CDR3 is CASSYWDSNTEAFF. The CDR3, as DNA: TGTGCCAGCAGCTATTGGGACAGTAACACTGAAGCTTTCTTT.

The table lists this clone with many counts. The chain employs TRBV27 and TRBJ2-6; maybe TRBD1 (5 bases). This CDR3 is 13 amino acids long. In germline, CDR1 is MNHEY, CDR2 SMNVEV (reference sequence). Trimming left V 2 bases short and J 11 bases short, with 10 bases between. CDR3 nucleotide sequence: TGTGCCAGCAGTTTAGGGGCTAGTCACGTCCTGACTTTC. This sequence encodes CASSLGASHVLTF.

The CDR3 nucleotides read TGTGCCAGTAGTATGGGGCCACTCGCGGAGCAGTTCTTC. Amino acids: CASSMGPLAEQFF. The chain recombines TRBV19 with TRBJ2-1, with D perhaps TRBD1 (5 bases). The CDR3 runs to 13 residues. Trimming took 3 bases from V and 10 from J, leaving 13 bases between them. Per the germline V gene, CDR1 is LNHDA and CDR2 is SQIVND (reference sequence).

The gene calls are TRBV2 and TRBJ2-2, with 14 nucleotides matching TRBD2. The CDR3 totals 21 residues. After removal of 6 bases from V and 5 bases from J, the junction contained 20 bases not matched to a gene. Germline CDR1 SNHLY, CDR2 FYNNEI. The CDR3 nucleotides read TGTGCCAGCAGCAGACTAGCGGGGGGGCAACTGTCGGGTGAGCGAACCGGGGAGCTGTTTTTT. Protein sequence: CASSRLAGGQLSGERTGELFF.

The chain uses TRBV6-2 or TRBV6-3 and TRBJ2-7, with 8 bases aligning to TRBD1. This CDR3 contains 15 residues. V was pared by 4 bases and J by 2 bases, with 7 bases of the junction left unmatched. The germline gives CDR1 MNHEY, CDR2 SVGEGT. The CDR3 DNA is TGTGCCAGCAGTTCACCGGGACAGGCCACCTACGAGCAGTACTTC. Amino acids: CASSSPGQATYEQYF.